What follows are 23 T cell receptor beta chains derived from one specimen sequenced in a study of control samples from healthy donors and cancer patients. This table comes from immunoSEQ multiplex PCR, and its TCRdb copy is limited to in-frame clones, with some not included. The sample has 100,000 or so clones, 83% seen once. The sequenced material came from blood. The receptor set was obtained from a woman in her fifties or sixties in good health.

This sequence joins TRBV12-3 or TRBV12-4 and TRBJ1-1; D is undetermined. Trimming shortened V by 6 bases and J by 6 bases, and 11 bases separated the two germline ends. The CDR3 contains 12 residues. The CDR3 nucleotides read TGTGCCAGCAGCCGACTCGGGGCTGAAGCTTTCTTT. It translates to CASSRLGAEAFF.

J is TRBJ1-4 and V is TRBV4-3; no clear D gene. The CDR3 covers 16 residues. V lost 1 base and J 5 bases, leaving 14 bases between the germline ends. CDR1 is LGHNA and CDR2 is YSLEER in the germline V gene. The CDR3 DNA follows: TGCGCCAGCAGCCAAGGCAACCCGGGCCCCAATGAAAAACTGTTTTTT. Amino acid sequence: CASSQGNPGPNEKLFF.

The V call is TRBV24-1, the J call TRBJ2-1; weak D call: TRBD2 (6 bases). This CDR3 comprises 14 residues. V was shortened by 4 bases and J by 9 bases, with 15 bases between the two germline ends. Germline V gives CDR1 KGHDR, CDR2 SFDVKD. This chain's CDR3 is CATSESGTSSEQFF. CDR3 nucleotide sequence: TGTGCCACCAGTGAATCCGGGACTTCCAGTGAGCAGTTCTTC.

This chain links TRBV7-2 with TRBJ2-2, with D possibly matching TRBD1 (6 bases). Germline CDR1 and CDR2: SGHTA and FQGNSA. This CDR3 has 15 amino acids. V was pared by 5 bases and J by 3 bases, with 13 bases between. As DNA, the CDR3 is TGTGCCAGCAGCCCAGCCAGACAGGACACCGGGGAGCTGTTTTTT. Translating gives CASSPARQDTGELFF.

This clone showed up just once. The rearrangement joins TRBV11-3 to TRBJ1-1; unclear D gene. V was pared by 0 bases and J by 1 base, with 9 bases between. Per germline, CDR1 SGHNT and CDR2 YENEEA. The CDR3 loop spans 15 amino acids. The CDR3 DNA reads TGTGCCAGCAGCTTAGATAGACCGGGGAACACTGAAGCTTTCTTT. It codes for CASSLDRPGNTEAFF.

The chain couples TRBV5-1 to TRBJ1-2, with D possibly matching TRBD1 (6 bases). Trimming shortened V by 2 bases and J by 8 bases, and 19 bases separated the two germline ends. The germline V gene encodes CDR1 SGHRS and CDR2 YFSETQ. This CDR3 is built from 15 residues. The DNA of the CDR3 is TGCGCCAGCAGCTTAGAACAGGGTGTGATGTTCGGCTACACCTTC. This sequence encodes CASSLEQGVMFGYTF. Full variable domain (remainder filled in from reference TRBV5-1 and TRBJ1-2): KAGVTQTPRYLIKTRGQQVTLSCSPISGHRSVSWYQQTPGQGLQFLFEYFSETQRNKGNFPGRFSGRQFSNSRSEMNVSTLELGDSALYLCASSLEQGVMFGYTFGSGTRLTVV.

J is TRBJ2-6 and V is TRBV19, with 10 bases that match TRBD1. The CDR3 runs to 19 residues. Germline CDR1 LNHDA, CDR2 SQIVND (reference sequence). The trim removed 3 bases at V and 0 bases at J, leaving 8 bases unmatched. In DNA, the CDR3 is TGTGCCAGTAGTATGCGATCCCGGGACAGGGGCTCTGGGGCCAACGTCCTGACTTTC. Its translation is CASSMRSRDRGSGANVLTF.

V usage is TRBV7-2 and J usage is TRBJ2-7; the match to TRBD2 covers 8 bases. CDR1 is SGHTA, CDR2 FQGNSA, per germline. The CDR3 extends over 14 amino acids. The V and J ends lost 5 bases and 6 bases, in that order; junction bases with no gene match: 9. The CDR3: CASSLRGGGSEQYF. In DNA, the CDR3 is TGTGCCAGCAGCCTTCGGGGCGGGGGGTCCGAGCAGTACTTC.

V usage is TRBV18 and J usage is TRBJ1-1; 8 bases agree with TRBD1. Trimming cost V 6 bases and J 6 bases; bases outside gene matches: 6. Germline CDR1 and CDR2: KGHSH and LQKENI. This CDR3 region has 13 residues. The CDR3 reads CASSADRGAEAFF. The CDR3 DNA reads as TGTGCCAGCTCTGCCGACAGGGGTGCTGAAGCTTTCTTT.

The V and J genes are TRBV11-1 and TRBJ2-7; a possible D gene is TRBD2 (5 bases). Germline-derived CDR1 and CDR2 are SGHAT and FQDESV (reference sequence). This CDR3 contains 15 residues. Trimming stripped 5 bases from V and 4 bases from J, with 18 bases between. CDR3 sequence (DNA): TGTGCCAGCAGCCGAAACGCGGGTTCCCCTTACGAGCAGTACTTC. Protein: CASSRNAGSPYEQYF.

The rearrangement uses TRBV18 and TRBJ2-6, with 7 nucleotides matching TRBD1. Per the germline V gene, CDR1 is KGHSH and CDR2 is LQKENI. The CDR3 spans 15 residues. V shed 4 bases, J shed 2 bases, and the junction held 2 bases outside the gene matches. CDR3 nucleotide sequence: TGTGCCAGCTCACTCGGGACAGCTGGGGCCAACGTCCTGACTTTC. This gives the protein CASSLGTAGANVLTF.

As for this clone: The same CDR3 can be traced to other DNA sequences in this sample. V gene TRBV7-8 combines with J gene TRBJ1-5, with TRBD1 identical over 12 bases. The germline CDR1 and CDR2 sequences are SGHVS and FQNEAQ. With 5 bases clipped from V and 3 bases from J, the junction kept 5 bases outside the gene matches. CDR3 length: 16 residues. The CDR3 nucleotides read TGTGCCAGCAGCCCAGGGACAGGGGGCGTCAATCAGCCCCAGCATTTT. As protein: CASSPGTGGVNQPQHF. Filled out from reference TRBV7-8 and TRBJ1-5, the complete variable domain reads GAGVSQSPRYKVAKRGQDVALRCDPISGHVSLFWYQQALGQGPEFLTYFQNEAQLDKSGLPSDRFFAERPEGSVSTLKIQRTQQEDSAVYLCASSPGTGGVNQPQHFGDGTRLSIL.

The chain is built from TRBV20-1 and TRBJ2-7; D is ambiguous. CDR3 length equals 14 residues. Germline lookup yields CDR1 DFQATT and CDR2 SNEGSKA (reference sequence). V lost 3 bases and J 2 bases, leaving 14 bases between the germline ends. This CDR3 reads CSASYPLEPYEQYF. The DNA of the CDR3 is TGCAGTGCTAGTTATCCGCTAGAACCCTACGAGCAGTACTTC.

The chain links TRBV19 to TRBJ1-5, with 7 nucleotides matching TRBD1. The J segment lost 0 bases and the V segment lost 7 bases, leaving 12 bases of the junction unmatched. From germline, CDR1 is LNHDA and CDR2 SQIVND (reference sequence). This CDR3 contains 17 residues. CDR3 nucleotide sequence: TGTGCCAGTACCGACCGGGACAGATCAAATAGCAATCAGCCCCAGCATTTT. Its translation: CASTDRDRSNSNQPQHF.

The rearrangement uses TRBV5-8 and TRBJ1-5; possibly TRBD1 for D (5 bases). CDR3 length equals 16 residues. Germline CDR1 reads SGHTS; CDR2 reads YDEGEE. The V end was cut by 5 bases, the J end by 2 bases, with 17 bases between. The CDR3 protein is CASRQVTGTGNQPQHF. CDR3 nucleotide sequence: TGTGCCAGCAGACAAGTCACCGGGACGGGCAATCAGCCCCAGCATTTT.

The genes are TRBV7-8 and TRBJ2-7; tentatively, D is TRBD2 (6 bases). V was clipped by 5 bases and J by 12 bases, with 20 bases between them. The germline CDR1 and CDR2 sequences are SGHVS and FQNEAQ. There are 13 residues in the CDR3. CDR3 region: CASSVPDYSWLYF. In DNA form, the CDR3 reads TGTGCCAGCAGCGTGCCGGACTACTCGTGGCTGTACTTC.

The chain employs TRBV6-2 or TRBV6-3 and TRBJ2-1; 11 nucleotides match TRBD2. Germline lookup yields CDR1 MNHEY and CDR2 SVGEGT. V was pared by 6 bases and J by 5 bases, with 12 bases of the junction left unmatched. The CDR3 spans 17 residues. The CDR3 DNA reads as TGTGCCAGCAGCCGTTGGACTAGCGGGCGACGCAACAATGAGCAGTTCTTC. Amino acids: CASSRWTSGRRNNEQFF.

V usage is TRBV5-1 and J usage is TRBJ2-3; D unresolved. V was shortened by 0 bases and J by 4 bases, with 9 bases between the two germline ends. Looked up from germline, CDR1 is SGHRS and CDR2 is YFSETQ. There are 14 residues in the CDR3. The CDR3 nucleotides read TGCGCCAGCAGCTTGGCCAGTTCAGCAGATACGCAGTATTTT. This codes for CASSLASSADTQYF.

The CDR3 DNA reads as TGTGCCAGCAGTCACGAACCCGCGCTAGCGGGGATCTACGAGCAGTACTTC. This sequence encodes CASSHEPALAGIYEQYF. The chain combines TRBV6-2 or TRBV6-3 with TRBJ2-7, with 9 bases fitting TRBD2. This CDR3 has 17 residues. The germline CDR1 and CDR2 sequences are MNHEY and SVGEGT. Unmatched junction bases numbered 14, after V lost 5 bases and J lost 3 bases.

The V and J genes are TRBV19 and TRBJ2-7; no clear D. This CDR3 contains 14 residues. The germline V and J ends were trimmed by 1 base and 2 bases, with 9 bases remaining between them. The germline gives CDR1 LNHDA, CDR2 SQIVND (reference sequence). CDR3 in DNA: TGTGCCAGTAGTATAGGTACCTTTCCCTACGAGCAGTACTTC. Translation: CASSIGTFPYEQYF.

CDR3 loop: CASSATILSGANVLTF. Written as DNA, the CDR3 is TGTGCCAGCAGTGCGACAATTTTGTCTGGGGCCAACGTCCTGACTTTC. The J gene is TRBJ2-6, the V gene TRBV28; no clear D gene. CDR1 and CDR2 from the germline V gene are MDHEN and SYDVKM. V lost 5 bases to trimming and J lost 1 base, with 12 bases between them. The CDR3 totals 16 residues.

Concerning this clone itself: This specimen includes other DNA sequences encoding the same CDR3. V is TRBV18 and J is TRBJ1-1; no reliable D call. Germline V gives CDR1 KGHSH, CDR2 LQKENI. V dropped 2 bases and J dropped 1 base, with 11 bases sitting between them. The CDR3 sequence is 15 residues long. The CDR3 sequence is CASSPKGSQNTEAFF. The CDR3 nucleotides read TGTGCCAGCTCACCAAAGGGCAGTCAGAACACTGAAGCTTTCTTT. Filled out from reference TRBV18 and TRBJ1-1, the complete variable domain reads NAGVMQNPRHLVRRRGQEARLRCSPMKGHSHVYWYRQLPEEGLKFMVYLQKENIIDESGMPKERFSAEFPKEGPSILRIQQVVRGDSAAYFCASSPKGSQNTEAFFGQGTRLTVV.

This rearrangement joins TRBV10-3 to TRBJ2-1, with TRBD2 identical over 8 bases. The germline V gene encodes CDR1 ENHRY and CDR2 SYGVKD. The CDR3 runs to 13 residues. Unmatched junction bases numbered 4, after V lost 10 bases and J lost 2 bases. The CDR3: CANQAGAYNEQFF. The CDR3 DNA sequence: TGTGCCAACCAAGCGGGAGCCTACAATGAGCAGTTCTTC.